This T cell receptor beta chain was found in a study of beta chain features in type 1 diabetes. Study information: Comparable age, gender and cell yields were observed in patients relative to healthy donors. Points from the study as a whole: VDJ junctions from patients with type 1 diabetes contained fewer insertions and more deletions. In every one of the four CD4+ subsets, TCRB CDR3s were moderately but significantly shorter in Type 1 diabetes patients.

The germline gives CDR1 SGHAT, CDR2 FQNNGV. The CDR3 has 15 amino acids. Between the trimmed V and J ends, which lost 6 bases and 6 bases, there was a span of 17 bases. Since all of the isolated RNA was reverse transcribed, expressed TCRB transcripts were what got sequenced. Data came from immunoSEQ multiplex PCR; TCRdb stores just in-frame clones and leaves some out. The data contain about 70,000 clones, 49% of them singletons. Per donor, one heparinised blood draw averaged about 116 mL. The authors sorted CD4+ naive, central memory, regulatory and stem cell-like memory cells via CD45RO/CCR7/CD25/CD127/CD95/CD27. A remark on this clone: The antigen remains unidentified.

V and J are TRBV11-2 and TRBJ1-4; TRBD1 might be the D (6 bases). This sequence originates from a man aged 25-40 years with type 1 diabetes. The sample taken for sequencing was central memory CD4+ T cells from blood. The CDR3 DNA sequence: TGTGCCAGCAGGCAGTGGGGCAGGGGTGATGAAAAACTGTTTTTT. Translation gives CASRQWGRGDEKLFF.